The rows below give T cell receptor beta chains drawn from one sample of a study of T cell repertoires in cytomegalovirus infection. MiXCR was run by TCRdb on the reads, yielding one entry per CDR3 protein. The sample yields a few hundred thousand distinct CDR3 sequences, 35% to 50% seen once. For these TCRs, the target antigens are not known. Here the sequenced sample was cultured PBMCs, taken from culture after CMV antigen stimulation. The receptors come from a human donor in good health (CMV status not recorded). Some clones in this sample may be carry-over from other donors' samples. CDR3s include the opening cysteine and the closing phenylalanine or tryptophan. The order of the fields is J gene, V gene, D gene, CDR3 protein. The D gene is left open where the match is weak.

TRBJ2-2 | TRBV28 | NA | CASSLAGDDGELFF
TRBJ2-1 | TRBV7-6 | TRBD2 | CASSLDGTSGGVSAF
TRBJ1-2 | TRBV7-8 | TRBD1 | CASSLGWTGSGYTF
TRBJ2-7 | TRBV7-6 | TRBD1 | CASSSPTGAGAEQYF
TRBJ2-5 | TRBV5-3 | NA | CASQPRASQETQYF
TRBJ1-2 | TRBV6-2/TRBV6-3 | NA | CASSEVHTGTYGYTF
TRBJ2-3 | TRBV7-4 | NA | CASSFHPHTQYF
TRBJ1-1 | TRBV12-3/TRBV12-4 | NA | CASSLEPGPTNTEAFF
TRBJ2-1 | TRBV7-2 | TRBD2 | CASSLIAGGTYNEQFF
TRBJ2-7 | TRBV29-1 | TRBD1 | CSAETGSYEQYF
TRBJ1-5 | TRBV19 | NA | CASSGKGKGDLFRNQPQHF
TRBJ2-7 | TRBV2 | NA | CASSELGYEQYF
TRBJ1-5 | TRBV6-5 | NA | CASRLSPVGNQPQHF
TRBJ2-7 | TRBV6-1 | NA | CASSEWGDSAYEQYF
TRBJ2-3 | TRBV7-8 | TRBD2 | CASSGRGVAGDTDTQYF
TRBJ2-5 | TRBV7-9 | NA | CASSSGGYQETQYF
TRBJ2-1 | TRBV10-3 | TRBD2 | CAISGLAGYNEQFF
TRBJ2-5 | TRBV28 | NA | CASSLLVGTQETQYF
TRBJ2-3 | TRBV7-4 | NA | CASSPPRFRSTDTQYF
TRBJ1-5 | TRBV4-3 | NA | CASSQGLINQPQHF
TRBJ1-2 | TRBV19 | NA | CASSITQGSANGYTF
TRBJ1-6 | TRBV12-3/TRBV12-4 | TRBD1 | CASSGQGTSPLHF
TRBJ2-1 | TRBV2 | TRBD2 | CASRPGLVRDEQFF
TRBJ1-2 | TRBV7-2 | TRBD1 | CASSPGTGSVNGYTF
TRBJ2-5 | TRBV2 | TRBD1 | CASSAGQGHQETQYF
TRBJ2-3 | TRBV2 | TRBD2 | CASRRLAGASDTQYF
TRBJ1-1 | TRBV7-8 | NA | CASSPAVGMNTEAFF
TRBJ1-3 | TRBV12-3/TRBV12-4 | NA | CASSFWVGGGGNTIYF
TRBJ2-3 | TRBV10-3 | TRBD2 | CAISESLAGGPDTQYF
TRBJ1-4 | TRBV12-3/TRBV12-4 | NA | CASSPGGFEKLFF
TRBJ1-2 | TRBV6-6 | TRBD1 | CASSYSLQGGYGYTF
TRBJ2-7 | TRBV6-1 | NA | CASSEMMVDYEQYF
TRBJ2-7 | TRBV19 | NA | CASSISGTSYEQYF
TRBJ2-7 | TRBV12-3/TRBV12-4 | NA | CASSEVLSRPIPYEQYF
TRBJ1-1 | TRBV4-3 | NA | CASSPHRGNTEAFF
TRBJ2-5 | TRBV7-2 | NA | CASSLDTGLIQETQYF
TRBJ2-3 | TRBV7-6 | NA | CASSLDVGADTQYF
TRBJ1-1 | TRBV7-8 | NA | CASKRTAAGTEAFF
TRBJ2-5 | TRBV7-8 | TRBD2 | CASSFGLAGELLETQYF
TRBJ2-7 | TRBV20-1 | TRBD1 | CSARDLGQTSSYEQYF
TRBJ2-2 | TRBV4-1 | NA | CASSQGSWRVAFGELFF
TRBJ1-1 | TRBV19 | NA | CASSISLNTEAFF
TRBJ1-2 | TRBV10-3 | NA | CAIRELENYGYTF
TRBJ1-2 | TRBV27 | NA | CASSRQAEYGYTF
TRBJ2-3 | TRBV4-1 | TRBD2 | CASRLAISTDTQYF
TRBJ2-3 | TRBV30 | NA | CAWIRPRTDTQYF
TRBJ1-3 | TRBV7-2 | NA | CASSLQVGGNTIYF
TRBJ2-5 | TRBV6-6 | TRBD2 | CASRGEGLAGGETQYF
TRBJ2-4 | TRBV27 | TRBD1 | CASRRTGGFIQYF
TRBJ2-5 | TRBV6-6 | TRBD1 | CASRDRGWETQYF
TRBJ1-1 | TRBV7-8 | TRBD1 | CASSLRDRGHTEAFF
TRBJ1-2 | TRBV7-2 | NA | CASSEPTNYGYTF
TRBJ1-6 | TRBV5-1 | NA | CASSFSPGAMDSPLHF
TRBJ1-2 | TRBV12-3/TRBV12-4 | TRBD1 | CASSVQGARYGYTF
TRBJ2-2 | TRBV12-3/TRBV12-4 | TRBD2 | CASSFRRGNGELFF
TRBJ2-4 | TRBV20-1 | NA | CSARVVNIQYF
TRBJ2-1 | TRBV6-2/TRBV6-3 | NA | CASNWDKYNEQFF
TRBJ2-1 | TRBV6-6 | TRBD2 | CASSNGLAYNEQFF
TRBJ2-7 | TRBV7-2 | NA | CASSLGGGVGEQYF